This T cell receptor beta chain appears in the sequencing data of a study of early T cells in non-severe SARS-CoV-2 infection. About the study: Sequencing input comprised bulk RNA from unsorted whole blood; chain pairing was not available.

The V gene's germline CDR1 is LGHDT and CDR2 YNNKEL (reference sequence). The length of the CDR3 is 15 residues. Trimming took off 0 bases at V and 6 bases at J, with 14 bases between the two ends. Regarding the study as a whole: The VDJdb matching leaned toward anti-spike CD8 responses and overlooked private and CD4 specificities.

On this clonotype: Its specificity is not known.

Individual cDNA molecules carried attached unique molecular identifiers. TCRdb reprocessed the 5' RACE reads via MiXCR and lists one record per CDR3 protein. The sample includes tens of thousands of distinct CDR3 sequences, around 12% of them seen just once. The chain uses TRBV3-1 and TRBJ1-2; no clear D. The sample consisted of whole blood. The clonotype comes from an adult who was a healthcare worker with PCR-confirmed SARS-CoV-2 infection or an uninfected control (not recorded which). CDR3 bases: TGTGCCAGCAGCCAAGATGGGCAGGTGATTAATGGCTACACCTTC. This sequence encodes CASSQDGQVINGYTF.